This entry features one T cell receptor beta chain sequence. This entry is derived from a study of blood T cells in healthy people across ages. Healthy individuals of Caucasian origin from Russia, aged roughly 6 to 90, served as donors. PCR was performed a second time for roughly 7 to 11 cycles using a sample-barcoded 5' primer and a J-beta primer mix. TCRdb independently ran MiXCR on the 5' RACE reads; one entry per CDR3 protein. The sample yields 1.5 million to 1.8 million distinct CDR3 sequences, approximately 43% seen once. The clonotype originates from a woman between 18 and 29 years old in good health. Sequenced material: blood.

The CDR3: CASSKRVTSEWTGELFF. The CDR3 region has the DNA TGTGCCAGCAGCAAGCGGGTTACTAGCGAATGGACCGGGGAGCTGTTTTTT. The chain uses TRBV7-9 and TRBJ2-2; 7 bases fit TRBD2. The CDR3 contains 17 residues. V lost 5 bases to trimming and J lost 5 bases; unmatched junction nucleotides: 14. From germline, CDR1 is SEHNR and CDR2 FQNEAQ (reference sequence).